This T cell receptor beta chain was retrieved from a study of blood T cells in healthy people across ages. General study results and limits: In older individuals, TCR beta diversity per million T cells was lower, falling roughly linearly with age.

This clonotype was recorded at least ten times. Antigen specificity is unknown. This CDR3 is built from 17 residues. The trim removed 2 bases at V and 4 bases at J, leaving 9 bases unmatched. The germline gives CDR1 MNHEY, CDR2 SVGAGI. Primed by a sample-barcoded 5' primer and a J-beta primer mix, a second PCR proceeded for 7 to 11 cycles. Using its own MiXCR run on the 5' RACE reads, TCRdb lists one record per CDR3 protein. This table has some 900,000 distinct CDR3 sequences, 25% to 30% appearing once. The chain links TRBV6-5 to TRBJ2-7; the match to TRBD1 covers 12 bases. The receptor was isolated from a woman of 80 years or more in good health. The sequencing input was blood. CDR3 in amino acids: CASSYVPPGQGAYEQYF. For the CDR3, the DNA is TGTGCCAGCAGTTACGTACCACCGGGACAGGGGGCTTACGAGCAGTACTTC.